This is a list of T cell receptor beta chains from one sample in a study of PD-1 blockade in classical Hodgkin lymphoma. Sequenced by immunoSEQ multiplex PCR; TCRdb stores in-frame clones only, minus some. The table shows roughly 96,000 clones, with nearly 90% occurring only once. The source was peripheral blood mononuclear cells (PBMCs), collected before the second cycle of nivolumab. The receptor source for this set is a human donor with classical Hodgkin lymphoma. The CDR3 runs from the conserved cysteine through the conserved F or W. A row's size may be missing; if present it is once, few, many or a size class.

abundance: NA
v_gene: TRBV6-5
CDR3aa: CASTLTGGANYGYTF

abundance: NA
v_gene: TRBV7-9
CDR3aa: CASSGGAPLGDF

abundance: NA
v_gene: TRBV18
CDR3aa: CASSLGTGGNQPQHF

abundance: NA
v_gene: TRBV7-8
CDR3aa: CASSPKTGGYYEQYF

abundance: NA
v_gene: TRBV11-3
CDR3aa: CASSPRTQGHEQFF

abundance: NA
v_gene: TRBV10-2
CDR3aa: CASRPDRGFGDTQYF

abundance: NA
v_gene: TRBV6-5
CDR3aa: CASSYQEGRYGYTF

abundance: once
v_gene: TRBV6-6
CDR3aa: CASSYSTYGYTF

abundance: NA
v_gene: TRBV2
CDR3aa: CASSEGLASYNEQFF

abundance: NA
v_gene: TRBV27
CDR3aa: CASSFAGSGYNEQFF

abundance: NA
v_gene: TRBV5-1
CDR3aa: CASSFRDSRYEQYF

abundance: NA
v_gene: TRBV29-1
CDR3aa: CSVLLQMNTEAFF

abundance: NA
v_gene: TRBV19
CDR3aa: CASSPSGREKLFF

abundance: NA
v_gene: TRBV28
CDR3aa: CASSFSAELQPQHF

abundance: NA
v_gene: TRBV14
CDR3aa: CASSRGTSGSSREQYF

abundance: NA
v_gene: TRBV6-1
CDR3aa: CASSDGNSNQPQHF

abundance: NA
v_gene: TRBV13
CDR3aa: CASSILLAGVNTGELFF

abundance: NA
v_gene: TRBV19
CDR3aa: CASSIGTRGAETQYF

abundance: NA
v_gene: TRBV12-2
CDR3aa: CASRASSGRSDTQYF

abundance: NA
v_gene: TRBV30
CDR3aa: CACPKGLAGGNYNEQFF

abundance: NA
v_gene: TRBV11-2
CDR3aa: CASSLRTSGETQYF

abundance: NA
v_gene: TRBV28
CDR3aa: CASLRWQGNTGELFF

abundance: NA
v_gene: TRBV15
CDR3aa: CATSRDRGLHTEAFF

abundance: NA
v_gene: TRBV4-1
CDR3aa: CASSQIETDYEQYF

abundance: NA
v_gene: TRBV27
CDR3aa: CASSPQAGGPYEQYF

abundance: NA
v_gene: TRBV9
CDR3aa: CASSGRDRNYEQYF

abundance: NA
v_gene: TRBV19
CDR3aa: CASSIRGGGYSNQPQHF

abundance: NA
v_gene: TRBV18
CDR3aa: CASSPSDEQFF

abundance: NA
v_gene: TRBV5-1
CDR3aa: CASSMGTGIRETQYF

abundance: once
v_gene: TRBV7-2
CDR3aa: CASSQGGGYGYTF

abundance: NA
v_gene: TRBV6-1
CDR3aa: CASETRSSYEQYF

abundance: NA
v_gene: TRBV11-1
CDR3aa: CASSLGQGSANEQFF

abundance: NA
v_gene: TRBV19
CDR3aa: CASSIDSSNYGYTF

abundance: few
v_gene: TRBV21-1
CDR3aa: CASSTGQAGYTF

abundance: NA
v_gene: TRBV10-3
CDR3aa: CAISEIGVGTEAFF

abundance: NA
v_gene: TRBV29-1
CDR3aa: CSVGGQGNVDTEAFF

abundance: NA
v_gene: TRBV7-9
CDR3aa: CASSLGGSPYYGYTF

abundance: NA
v_gene: TRBV19
CDR3aa: CASSMMTGDSGANVLTF

abundance: NA
v_gene: TRBV2
CDR3aa: CASSDLIGMGEIHF

abundance: NA
v_gene: TRBV2
CDR3aa: CASSVFRFGETQYF

abundance: NA
v_gene: TRBV28
CDR3aa: CASQVPQGANTEAFF

abundance: NA
v_gene: TRBV7-9
CDR3aa: CASSLATSGSWTGELFF

abundance: NA
v_gene: TRBV29-1
CDR3aa: CSVGLAGENEQFF

abundance: NA
v_gene: TRBV9
CDR3aa: CASSPQGAETQYF

abundance: NA
v_gene: TRBV27
CDR3aa: CANSSRLYEQYF

abundance: NA
v_gene: TRBV5-1
CDR3aa: CASSLAGMNTEAFF

abundance: NA
v_gene: TRBV11-3
CDR3aa: CASSLGQAATGELFF

abundance: once
v_gene: TRBV27
CDR3aa: CASSSGLTTGELFF

abundance: NA
v_gene: TRBV28
CDR3aa: CASIYDRGGEKLFF

abundance: NA
v_gene: TRBV6-1
CDR3aa: CASRAHGSPGKQYF

abundance: NA
v_gene: TRBV9
CDR3aa: CASSLTSGAYNEQFF

abundance: NA
v_gene: TRBV28
CDR3aa: CASSPGGAGYEQYF

abundance: NA
v_gene: TRBV13
CDR3aa: CASSPPYGHPQETQYF

abundance: NA
v_gene: TRBV7-9
CDR3aa: CASSFRQGTGTF

abundance: NA
v_gene: TRBV29-1
CDR3aa: CSVVSGGTDTQYF

abundance: NA
v_gene: TRBV15
CDR3aa: CATSNSRGPVYEQYF

abundance: NA
v_gene: TRBV9
CDR3aa: CASSVGGTVDTQYF

abundance: NA
v_gene: TRBV7-8
CDR3aa: CASFPLSGSGTGELFF

abundance: NA
v_gene: TRBV5-4
CDR3aa: CASSPGTRPATGELFF

abundance: NA
v_gene: TRBV28
CDR3aa: CASSFGRGAPYEQYF